The source of this TCR beta chain is a study of T cells after yellow fever vaccination. For the study at large: SMART-Seq v4 Ultra Low Input served to prepare low-cell-number fractions. Points from the study as a whole: In post-booster samples, most primary-vaccination clones reappeared (approximately 95% CD4, 88% CD8). Only a small proportion of the clonotypes turned up in both the CD4 and the CD8 compartments, likely arising from convergent recombination.

Trimming shortened V by 0 bases and J by 7 bases, and 5 bases separated the two germline ends. The CDR3 length is 12 residues. In germline, CDR1 is SGHKS, CDR2 YYEKEE (reference sequence). Of note for this clonotype: The antigen is not known.

From the 5' RACE reads, TCRdb called clonotypes with MiXCR, one entry per CDR3 protein. The sample gives about 630,000 distinct CDR3 sequences, approximately 13% of which show up once; more than 13% is in the top ten. This rearrangement joins TRBV5-5 to TRBJ1-5; D is unresolved. The sequence was collected from a man younger than 45 who received the YFV17D yellow fever vaccine. The input for sequencing was PBMCs, taken on the day of the yellow fever booster vaccination. CDR3 amino acids: CASSLDLQPQHF. CDR3 bases: TGTGCCAGCAGCTTGGACTTACAGCCCCAGCATTTT.